This T cell receptor (beta chain) comes out of a study of shared clonotypes between healthy human individuals. This clone was observed a handful of times. The germline gives CDR1 SGHRS, CDR2 YFSETQ. The V gene lost 0 bases and the J gene lost 3 bases, with 10 bases spanning the gap. This CDR3 region has 14 residues. The repertoire was sequenced with immunoSEQ multiplex PCR; TCRdb's copy has only in-frame clones and lacks some. The sample includes millions of clones, 85% to 95% seen only once; the top ten take roughly 0.13%. The TCR originated in a man between 18 and 35 years old in good health. Sample: naive CD4+ T cells sorted from blood. Noted subset: CD45RA+ positively selected. This chain connects TRBV5-1 to TRBJ2-7, with D perhaps TRBD1 (6 bases). In DNA, the CDR3 is TGCGCCAGCAGCTTGGGAGGGGGTTACTACGAGCAGTACTTC. It encodes CASSLGGGYYEQYF.